The 25 T cell receptor beta chains below come from one sample, sequenced in a study of blood T cell repertoires in COVID-19. Using immunoSEQ multiplex PCR, the repertoire was profiled, and TCRdb retains in-frame clones only, with some absent. The sample holds about 180,000 clones, less than 90% seen once. The sample taken for sequencing was peripheral blood. These receptors originate from a man in his 70s with active or convalescent COVID-19.

As regards this clone: Sequence at one end of the junction differs from germline and may be a read error. The chain employs TRBV19 and TRBJ1-6, with D possibly being TRBD1 (6 bases). Looked up from germline, CDR1 is LNHDA and CDR2 is SQIVND (reference sequence). The length of the CDR3 is 15 residues. CDR3 sequence reads: CASSARGSSNSPLHF. CDR3 bases: TGTGCCAGTAGTGCCAGGGGATCCTCTAATTCACCCCTCCACTTT.

This clone appeared once. The chain links TRBV2 to TRBJ2-1; 14 bases are a match to TRBD2. Germline V lookup: CDR1 SNHLY, CDR2 FYNNEI. V shed 8 bases and J 4 bases; nucleotides not matched to a gene: 10. The CDR3 length is 17 residues. CDR3 sequence: CASGPGLAGVGYNEQFF. The DNA for the CDR3 is TGTGCCAGCGGCCCGGGACTAGCGGGAGTAGGATACAATGAGCAGTTCTTC.

V gene TRBV27 combines with J gene TRBJ1-5; TRBD1 matches 8 bases. The CDR3 runs to 16 residues. V dropped 7 bases and J dropped 4; count of bases not matched to a gene: 12. Germline loops: CDR1 MNHEY, CDR2 SMNVEV (reference sequence). CDR3 sequence reads: CASTPEAGGRNQPQHF. The CDR3 region has the DNA TGTGCCAGCACCCCTGAGGCAGGGGGCAGGAATCAGCCCCAGCATTTT.

V and J are TRBV4-1 and TRBJ1-1; no firm D call. Germline V gives CDR1 MGHRA, CDR2 YSYEKL. The V gene lost 5 bases and the J gene lost 3 bases, with 10 bases spanning the gap. This CDR3 is built from 13 residues. CDR3 protein: CASSNREYTEAFF. CDR3 nucleotides: TGCGCCAGCAGCAACCGGGAGTACACTGAAGCTTTCTTT.

V and J are TRBV9 and TRBJ1-5, with D possibly being TRBD1 (5 bases). Trimming stripped 0 bases from V and 4 bases from J, with 14 bases between. The CDR3 extends over 16 amino acids. Germline V lookup: CDR1 SGDLS, CDR2 YYNGEE. The CDR3 sequence: CASSVGGGALNQPQHF. For the CDR3, the DNA is TGTGCCAGCAGCGTAGGGGGTGGGGCACTTAATCAGCCCCAGCATTTT.

The V call is TRBV9, the J call TRBJ1-4; TRBD1 agrees at 8 bases. J gave up 6 bases and V 5 bases, and 6 bases lay outside the gene matches. The CDR3 runs 14 residues. CDR1 is SGDLS, CDR2 YYNGEE, per germline. DNA of the CDR3: TGTGCCAGCAGTGCCGGGACAGGCCATGAAAAACTGTTTTTT. It is translated as CASSAGTGHEKLFF.

This clone appeared a single time. The chain is built from TRBV19 and TRBJ2-7, with 8 bases matching TRBD1. The CDR3 has 16 amino acids. Trimming removed 6 bases from V and 2 bases from J; junction bases left unmatched: 12. Germline CDR1 is LNHDA and CDR2 is SQIVND (reference sequence). CDR3 in amino acids: CASRGPRTGTTYEQYF. CDR3 DNA sequence: TGTGCCAGTAGGGGACCGAGGACAGGGACGACCTACGAGCAGTACTTC.

The chain couples TRBV6-5 to TRBJ2-7; D remains ambiguous. Germline loops: CDR1 MNHEY, CDR2 SVGAGI. The CDR3 sequence is 14 residues long. Trimming cost V 4 bases and J 1 base, with 11 bases left between them. The CDR3 loop is CASSFGLDSYEQYF. The CDR3 nucleotides read TGTGCCAGCAGTTTTGGCCTAGATTCCTACGAGCAGTACTTC.

For the CDR3, the DNA is TGTGCCAGCAGCTTAGTGGGTCAGGGGGCCTACCATGGCTACACCTTC. It yields the protein CASSLVGQGAYHGYTF. The rearrangement joins TRBV7-2 to TRBJ1-2; TRBD1 aligns across 8 bases. The CDR3 has 16 residues. V trimming: 1 base; J trimming: 6 bases; junction bases outside the gene matches: 10. Germline loops: CDR1 SGHTA, CDR2 FQGNSA.

The J gene is TRBJ1-2, the V gene TRBV5-5, with D possibly being TRBD1 (6 bases). V gave up 2 bases and J gave up 0 bases, with 8 bases separating them. The V gene's germline CDR1 is SGHKS and CDR2 YYEKEE (reference sequence). The CDR3 length is 14 residues. This CDR3 is CASSFTGSNYGYTF. CDR3 in DNA: TGTGCCAGCAGCTTTACAGGGTCTAACTATGGCTACACCTTC.

This chain connects TRBV7-8 to TRBJ2-3; D call uncertain. The CDR3 contains 18 residues. Germline V gene lookup returns CDR1 SGHVS and CDR2 FQNEAQ. Trimming shortened V by 1 base and J by 0 bases, and 17 bases separated the two germline ends. This chain's CDR3 is CASSLGLARSPSTDTQYF. The DNA for the CDR3 is TGTGCCAGCAGCTTAGGATTAGCTCGTTCTCCTAGCACAGATACGCAGTATTTT.

The J gene is TRBJ1-6, the V gene TRBV7-6; TRBD1 is a possible D gene (5 bases). The CDR3 length is 16 residues. Germline CDR1 is SGHVS and CDR2 is FNYEAQ. The ends were cut back, 4 bases at V and 9 bases at J, with 19 bases in the middle. The CDR3 sequence is CASSSHILGGSSPLHF. CDR3 DNA sequence: TGTGCCAGCAGCTCTCATATCTTGGGGGGAAGTTCACCCCTCCACTTT.

V usage is TRBV25-1 and J usage is TRBJ1-4, with D hard to call. Deletions cut 6 bases from V and 7 bases from J, with 21 bases between. This CDR3 region has 16 residues. CDR1 is MGHDK, CDR2 SYGVNS, per germline. In nucleotides, the CDR3 is TGTGCCAGCAGCAGGAGGAGGACTGACTCTGGTGAAAAACTGTTTTTT. Translation: CASSRRRTDSGEKLFF.

This chain links TRBV29-1 with TRBJ2-1; 9 positions agree with TRBD2. After removal of 2 bases from V and 7 bases from J, the junction contained 6 bases not matched to a gene. Germline V lookup: CDR1 SQVTM, CDR2 ANQGSEA. The CDR3 is 14 amino acids. CDR3 amino acids: CSVESLAGRNEQFF. The CDR3 nucleotides are TGCAGCGTTGAAAGCCTAGCGGGACGGAATGAGCAGTTCTTC.

This clone was observed a single time. The rearrangement links TRBV25-1 to TRBJ1-3; D is perhaps TRBD1 (5 bases). V was shortened by 2 bases and J by 0 bases, with 8 bases between the two germline ends. This CDR3 region has 15 residues. In germline, CDR1 is MGHDK, CDR2 SYGVNS. The CDR3 sequence: CASSEGALSGNTIYF. In DNA form, the CDR3 reads TGTGCCAGCAGTGAAGGGGCACTCTCTGGAAACACCATATATTTT.

This sequence joins TRBV5-1 and TRBJ1-2; tentatively, D is TRBD1 (6 bases). Germline lookup yields CDR1 SGHRS and CDR2 YFSETQ. Trimming left V 1 base short and J 5 bases short, with 12 bases between. CDR3 length equals 14 residues. The CDR3 region is CASSLRGAKYGYTF. CDR3 DNA sequence: TGCGCCAGCAGCTTGCGGGGGGCGAAGTATGGCTACACCTTC.

This sequence joins TRBV9 and TRBJ2-1; TRBD2 matches at 9 bases. The germline gives CDR1 SGDLS, CDR2 YYNGEE. V dropped 0 bases and J dropped 6; count of bases not matched to a gene: 4. CDR3 size: 15 residues. The CDR3 DNA is TGTGCCAGCAGCGTAGTAGCGGGAGTTGGCAATGAGCAGTTCTTC. Translation gives CASSVVAGVGNEQFF.

The genes are TRBV5-1 and TRBJ2-4; the match to TRBD2 covers 7 bases. The CDR3 covers 15 residues. V shed 7 bases and J 0 bases; nucleotides not matched to a gene: 7. CDR1 is SGHRS and CDR2 is YFSETQ in the germline V gene. The CDR3 nucleotides read TGCGCCAGCCCTTTCCTAGCGGTAGCCAAAAACATTCAGTACTTC. Translated: CASPFLAVAKNIQYF.

V and J are TRBV7-8 and TRBJ1-5; 7 nucleotides match TRBD1. Germline V gene data show CDR1 as SGHVS and CDR2 as FQNEAQ. The CDR3 runs 17 residues. With 4 bases clipped from V and 4 bases from J, the junction kept 13 bases outside the gene matches. Here the CDR3 reads CASSSTKNRGPNQPQHF. The CDR3, as DNA: TGTGCCAGCAGCTCAACAAAAAACAGGGGCCCGAATCAGCCCCAGCATTTT.

CDR3 nucleotide sequence: TGTGCCTGGAGACCAGGGACAGGGGTAAGAACCGGGGAGCTGTTTTTT. It codes for CAWRPGTGVRTGELFF. V gene TRBV30 combines with J gene TRBJ2-2; 10 nucleotides match TRBD1. V trimming: 3 bases; J trimming: 5 bases; junction bases outside the gene matches: 9. Germline values: CDR1 GTSNPN, CDR2 SVGIG (reference sequence). The length of the CDR3 is 16 residues.

The chain couples TRBV7-9 to TRBJ2-1; 11 bases map to TRBD2. This CDR3 is 14 amino acids long. Germline V lookup: CDR1 SEHNR, CDR2 FQNEAQ (reference sequence). V shed 7 bases and J 8 bases; nucleotides not matched to a gene: 7. The CDR3 sequence is CASTTSGSLDEQFF. The CDR3 DNA follows: TGTGCCAGCACAACTAGCGGGAGTTTAGATGAGCAGTTCTTC.

The rearrangement uses TRBV7-2 and TRBJ1-6; unclear D gene. The V gene lost 4 bases and the J gene lost 7 bases, with 11 bases spanning the gap. Germline lookup yields CDR1 SGHTA and CDR2 FQGNSA. The CDR3 length is 14 residues. The CDR3 region is CASSSHAGNSPLHF. The CDR3 DNA follows: TGTGCCAGCAGCTCCCATGCGGGGAATTCACCCCTCCACTTT.

The chain carries TRBV19 and TRBJ2-2, with D perhaps matching TRBD2 (5 bases). There are 16 residues in the CDR3. Germline CDR1 reads LNHDA; CDR2 reads SQIVND (reference sequence). V lost 7 bases, J lost 3 bases, and 18 bases lay in between. CDR3 protein: CASNSNGVTDTGELFF. CDR3 DNA: TGTGCCAGTAACTCTAACGGGGTAACGGACACCGGGGAGCTGTTTTTT.

This clone was observed a few times. The chain uses TRBV7-9 and TRBJ2-7; TRBD1 matches at 8 bases. CDR3 size: 16 residues. The trim removed 5 bases at V and 5 bases at J, leaving 14 bases unmatched. CDR1 is SEHNR and CDR2 is FQNEAQ in the germline V gene (reference sequence). The CDR3 nucleotides are TGTGCCAGCAGCCGACCACCGGGACAGGAGAGAAACGAGCAGTACTTC. This sequence encodes CASSRPPGQERNEQYF.

CDR3 in DNA: TGTGCCTCACAACAGGGTCCGAAGGAAAAACTGTTTTTT. Protein product: CASQQGPKEKLFF. The V call is TRBV30, the J call TRBJ1-4; D perhaps matches TRBD1 (6 bases). Trimming stripped 7 bases from V and 8 bases from J, with 17 bases between. The V gene's germline CDR1 is GTSNPN and CDR2 SVGIG (reference sequence). The CDR3 extends over 13 amino acids.